This T cell receptor (beta chain) originates from a study of blood T cell repertoires in COVID-19. Study at large: Collection of acute and convalescent COVID-19 samples took place in the United States, Italy and Spain. PBMCs, B-cell-depleted T cells, or T cells provided the cDNA or gDNA that made up the material.

Germline loops: CDR1 SGHTS, CDR2 YDEGEE. The CDR3 loop spans 17 amino acids. The ends were cut back, 2 bases at V and 8 bases at J, with 25 bases in the middle. Source study methods: Nucleated cell counts were estimated from reference gene primer amplification. This table comes from immunoSEQ multiplex PCR, and its TCRdb copy is limited to in-frame clones, with some not included. Clonal size and the V and J genes are those of that table, whereas D and trimming came from the DNA. The profile shows about 30,000 clones, around nine tenths of them singletons. This clonotype was obtained from a human donor in a cohort sampled during active COVID-19. Sequencing was performed on peripheral blood. This chain joins TRBV5-8 and TRBJ1-2; a weak D match, TRBD1 (6 bases). The CDR3 nucleotides are TGTGCCAGCAGCTTAGGGGGGGAATACAGCCGAATGCGGGGCTACACCTTC. It codes for CASSLGGEYSRMRGYTF.